Each of the 28 T cell receptor beta chains below was sequenced from the same sample in a study of regulatory T cells in long-lasting Graves disease (dated by TCRdb to about 2021). Preparation of the library involved multiplex PCR. The run used an Illumina HiSeq 4000. To build TCR beta libraries, CDR3 regions were amplified by Arm-PCR using iRepertoire HTBI primers. TCRdb reran the public reads through fastp at Q25 and MiXCR, keeping productive beta chains. Identical CDR3 proteins give one entry, which carries the most common genes and DNA. This sample is represented by roughly 350,000 distinct CDR3 sequences; roughly a sixth of them were singletons. The ten largest clonotypes hold 30% of the sample. Interpreted using the paper, the time point label stands for: newly diagnosed GD, antithyroid drugs for less than 3 months. For both TCR sequencing and RNA sequencing, RNA was extracted from PBMCs in TRIzol.

This same sample was also part of a study on T cells in Graves' hyperthyroidism and ophthalmopathy.

The specimen was peripheral blood mononuclear cells (PBMCs), collected at new diagnosis, from a patient treated with antithyroid drugs. The source is a man aged 35-49 years with Graves disease. Donor details come from another sample of the same person, matched by shared clones.

The rearrangement joins TRBV12-3 or TRBV12-4 to TRBJ2-3; no reliable D call. V was trimmed by 6 bases and J by 7 bases, leaving 11 bases between them. The CDR3 length is 12 residues. CDR3 region: CASRSGSYTQYF. CDR3 DNA: TGTGCCAGCAGGTCCGGGTCCTATACGCAGTATTTT.

This clonotype occurred many times. The chain is built from TRBV3-1 and TRBJ2-2; 11 nucleotides agree with TRBD1. The CDR3 runs to 17 residues. Germline-derived CDR1 and CDR2 are LGHDT and YNNKEL (reference sequence). V dropped 4 bases and J dropped 0; count of bases not matched to a gene: 4. CDR3 in amino acids: CASSRGQGATNTGELFF. The CDR3 coding sequence is TGTGCCAGCAGCCGCGGACAGGGGGCGACGAACACCGGGGAGCTGTTTTTT. The whole variable domain, remainder taken from reference TRBV3-1 and TRBJ2-2, is DTAVSQTPKYLVTQMGNDKSIKCEQNLGHDTMYWYKQDSKKFLKIMFSYNNKELIINETVPNRFSPKSPDKAHLNLHINSLELGDSAVYFCASSRGQGATNTGELFFGEGSRLTVL.

This clonotype was counted between two and nine times. The chain employs TRBV12-3 or TRBV12-4 and TRBJ2-4, with 10 bases that match TRBD2. The CDR3 runs 14 residues. The junction had 10 bases not matched to a gene; V was cut back by 8 bases and J by 9 bases. CDR3 amino acids: CASSRSGGALIQYF. For the CDR3, the DNA is TGTGCCAGCTCCCGCAGCGGGGGGGCACTCATTCAGTACTTC.

This clonotype was found many times. J is TRBJ2-3 and V is TRBV24-1; D remains ambiguous. The V end lost 3 bases, the J end lost 0 bases, and 12 bases lay between the germline ends. The length of the CDR3 is 16 residues. Germline lookup yields CDR1 KGHDR and CDR2 SFDVKD. CDR3 sequence (DNA): TGTGCCACCAGTGATGTGGGGTCAGCTAGCACAGATACGCAGTATTTT. This gives the protein CATSDVGSASTDTQYF.

This clonotype was observed a few times. The V gene is TRBV7-2, the J gene TRBJ1-6; TRBD1 matches at 9 bases. From germline, CDR1 is SGHTA and CDR2 FQGNSA. V was clipped by 6 bases and J by 10 bases; unmatched bases: 7. The CDR3 extends over 14 amino acids. The CDR3 is CASRKTGGGSPLHF. The CDR3 DNA is TGTGCCAGCAGGAAGACAGGGGGAGGGTCACCCCTCCACTTT.

This clonotype was counted ten times or more. This chain links TRBV12-3 or TRBV12-4 with TRBJ2-5; the D gene is possibly TRBD1 (5 bases). The CDR3 has 13 residues. The V gene lost 6 bases and the J gene lost 3 bases, with 11 bases spanning the gap. The CDR3 loop reads CASSLTGEETQYF. CDR3 DNA: TGTGCCAGCAGCTTAACAGGCGAAGAGACCCAGTACTTC.

This clonotype was seen only a few times. One base away lies a much larger clone, so this may be a sequencing read error. The chain carries TRBV28 and TRBJ2-7, with TRBD2 identical over 8 bases. The CDR3 runs to 16 residues. The germline gives CDR1 MDHEN, CDR2 SYDVKM. CDR3 residues: CARSLSGRGARYEQYF. The CDR3 DNA follows: TGTGCCCGCAGTTTATCAGGGCGGGGGGCACGCTACGAGCAGTACTTC.

This clonotype was counted many times. The chain employs TRBV20-1 and TRBJ2-1; TRBD2 matches 9 bases. Germline V gene lookup returns CDR1 DFQATT and CDR2 SNEGSKA (reference sequence). This CDR3 is built from 13 residues. V shed 3 bases, J shed 13 bases, and the junction held 10 bases outside the gene matches. The chain's CDR3 is CSASFAGGNEQFF. CDR3 sequence (DNA): TGCAGTGCTAGTTTCGCGGGGGGGAACGAACAGTTCTTC.

Many counts were recorded for this clonotype. The J gene is TRBJ2-3, the V gene TRBV7-3, with 7 nucleotides matching TRBD1. The germline V gene encodes CDR1 SGHTA and CDR2 FQGTGA. The CDR3 contains 14 residues. The trim removed 4 bases at V and 2 bases at J, leaving 3 bases unmatched. The CDR3 here is CASSSTGTTDTQYF. The CDR3 DNA reads as TGTGCCAGCAGCTCGACAGGGACCACAGATACGCAGTATTTT.

The sample holds many counts of this clonotype. The rearrangement uses TRBV5-1 and TRBJ2-5; tentatively, D is TRBD2 (6 bases). Germline-derived CDR1 and CDR2 are SGHRS and YFSETQ. CDR3 length: 15 amino acids. V was pared by 2 bases and J by 0 bases, with 11 bases between. The CDR3 region is CASSLTGGYQETQYF. The DNA for the CDR3 is TGCGCCAGCAGCTTAACAGGAGGGTACCAAGAGACCCAGTACTTC.

A few counts support this clonotype. A read error is likely, as this CDR3 ends without the conserved phenylalanine or tryptophan. The V call is TRBV4-3, the J call TRBJ1-6; possibly TRBD1 for D (5 bases). The CDR3 sequence is 14 residues long. Germline CDR1 is LGHNA and CDR2 is YSLEER. The V gene lost 5 bases and the J gene lost 5 bases, with 10 bases spanning the gap. CDR3 protein: CASSEGLDNSPLHS. The CDR3 DNA sequence: TGCGCCAGCAGCGAGGGACTGGATAATTCACCCCTCCACTCT.

This clonotype was seen more than once but under ten times. J is TRBJ2-5 and V is TRBV7-9, with no clear D. CDR1 is SEHNR and CDR2 is FQNEAQ in the germline V gene (reference sequence). This CDR3 contains 13 residues. V gave up 1 base and J gave up 5 bases, with 8 bases separating them. The CDR3 here is CASSLGGSETQYF. The CDR3 coding sequence is TGTGCCAGCAGCTTAGGGGGTTCGGAGACCCAGTACTTC.

This clonotype was seen only a few times. J is TRBJ2-2 and V is TRBV20-1, with a weak D call TRBD2 (5 bases). Deletions cut 0 bases from V and 8 bases from J, with 16 bases between. CDR3 length: 15 residues. Germline-derived CDR1 and CDR2 are DFQATT and SNEGSKA (reference sequence). DNA for the CDR3: TGCAGTGCTAGAGAGAGGATTCGGGGTCAGGGGGAGCTGTTTTTT. It encodes CSARERIRGQGELFF.

This chain joins TRBV7-3 and TRBJ2-2, with D maybe TRBD1 (6 bases). Germline V gene sequence: CDR1 SGHTA, CDR2 FQGTGA. The CDR3 runs 15 residues. With 6 bases removed from V and 0 bases from J, the gap between germline ends came to 11 bases. The CDR3 DNA sequence: TGTGCCAGCAGATCCGGGACAACGAACACCGGGGAGCTGTTTTTT. It specifies CASRSGTTNTGELFF.

The chain combines TRBV12-3 or TRBV12-4 with TRBJ2-2; D remains unclear. The length of the CDR3 is 14 residues. The V end was cut by 0 bases, the J end by 0 bases, with 2 bases between. The CDR3 here is CASSLATNTGELFF. The DNA for the CDR3 is TGTGCCAGCAGTTTAGCAACGAACACCGGGGAGCTGTTTTTT.

A few counts support this clonotype. This chain links TRBV12-3 or TRBV12-4 with TRBJ2-7, with TRBD1 matching over 7 bases. The CDR3 runs to 18 residues. Germline trimming cut 3 bases from V and 0 bases from J; bases unmatched to any gene: 14. The CDR3, as DNA: TGTGCCAGCAGTTTTAATAGAGGGGGACAGTTTAGCTCCTACGAGCAGTACTTC. It is translated as CASSFNRGGQFSSYEQYF.

This clonotype was observed a few times. V usage is TRBV18 and J usage is TRBJ2-2; D uncertain. The CDR3 runs 15 residues. Between the trimmed V and J ends, which lost 4 bases and 4 bases, there was a span of 13 bases. The germline V gene has CDR1 KGHSH and CDR2 LQKENI. CDR3 region: CASSQPEWTTGELFF. The CDR3 nucleotides are TGTGCCAGCTCACAGCCAGAGTGGACCACCGGGGAGCTGTTTTTT.

This clonotype occurred many times. A junction boundary mismatches the germline segment, possibly from a read error. The V and J genes are TRBV2 and TRBJ1-1; D may be TRBD1 (5 bases). There are 14 residues in the CDR3. Looked up from germline, CDR1 is SNHLY and CDR2 is FYNNEI. The CDR3 is CASSEIRGNTEASF. In nucleotides, the CDR3 is TGTGCCAGCAGTGAAATCCGGGGGAACACTGAAGCTTCCTTT.

This clonotype appeared many times. V and J are TRBV2 and TRBJ1-6, with a tentative D call TRBD1 (6 bases). The CDR3 sequence is 15 residues long. Germline lookup yields CDR1 SNHLY and CDR2 FYNNEI. V was trimmed by 4 bases and J by 7 bases, leaving 14 bases between them. The CDR3 DNA is TGTGCCAGCAGTGTTCAGGGGATGAGGAATTCACCCCTCCACTTT. Translated: CASSVQGMRNSPLHF.

This clonotype was seen a few times. The chain's CDR3 is CAWSVDDNSPLHF. The CDR3, as DNA: TGTGCCTGGAGTGTGGACGATAATTCACCCCTCCACTTT. V and J are TRBV30 and TRBJ1-6, with D unclear. V lost 0 bases to trimming and J lost 5 bases, with 5 bases between them. Germline V gene sequence: CDR1 GTSNPN, CDR2 SVGIG (reference sequence). There are 13 residues in the CDR3. Drawing the rest from reference TRBV30 and TRBJ1-6, the complete variable domain is SQTIHQWPATLVQPVGSPLSLECTVEGTSNPNLYWYRQAAGRGLQLLFYSVGIGQISSEVPQNLSASRPQDRQFILSSKKLLLSDSGFYLCAWSVDDNSPLHFGNGTRLTVT.

The chain joins TRBV20-1 to TRBJ2-5, with TRBD2 as a possible D gene (7 bases). V lost 4 bases to trimming and J lost 5 bases, with 17 bases between them. This CDR3 has 14 amino acids. Germline CDR1 is DFQATT and CDR2 is SNEGSKA (reference sequence). As DNA, the CDR3 is TGCAGTGCTACAGGCGGGGGCTCAGGGGAGACCCAGTACTTC. Translating it yields CSATGGGSGETQYF.

The V call is TRBV25-1, the J call TRBJ1-1; no definite D call. CDR1 and CDR2 (germline): MGHDK, SYGVNS. Trimming stripped 3 bases from V and 0 bases from J, with 8 bases between. The CDR3 covers 14 residues. The CDR3 coding sequence is TGTGCCAGCAGTGATGGGATAATGAACACTGAAGCTTTCTTT. Protein sequence: CASSDGIMNTEAFF. Full variable domain (outside the CDR3, taken from reference TRBV25-1 and TRBJ1-1): EADIYQTPRYLVIGTGKKITLECSQTMGHDKMYWYQQDPGMELHLIHYSYGVNSTEKGDLSSESTVSRIRTEHFPLTLESARPSHTSQYLCASSDGIMNTEAFFGQGTRLTVV.

V usage is TRBV5-1 and J usage is TRBJ1-2; 9 bases map to TRBD1. The CDR3 runs to 15 residues. V shed 4 bases and J 4 bases; nucleotides not matched to a gene: 8. Germline CDR1 SGHRS, CDR2 YFSETQ. In DNA, the CDR3 is TGCGCCAGCAGCCACCGGGACAGGGCCTCCTATGGCTACACCTTC. As protein: CASSHRDRASYGYTF.

This clonotype occurred a few times. The genes are TRBV27 and TRBJ2-1, with 7 positions matching TRBD1. Germline V CDR1 and CDR2: MNHEY, SMNVEV (reference sequence). The CDR3 has 15 residues. Trimming took 4 bases from V and 7 from J; bases not matched to a gene: 10. DNA for the CDR3: TGTGCCAGCAGTTCGCCAGGGGGTTTTCTAAATGAGCAGTTCTTC. Protein: CASSSPGGFLNEQFF.

In this sample, this clonotype turned up a few times. The V and J genes are TRBV30 and TRBJ1-1; D not certain. The CDR3 spans 12 residues. Trimming took 3 bases from V and 0 from J, leaving 5 bases between them. CDR1 GTSNPN and CDR2 SVGIG come from the germline V gene (reference sequence). The CDR3 DNA reads as TGTGCCTGGAGCGCCTTGAACACTGAAGCTTTCTTT. Protein sequence: CAWSALNTEAFF.

This clonotype occurred many times. The chain is built from TRBV28 and TRBJ1-3; TRBD1 might be the D (5 bases). The CDR3 is made up of 14 amino acids. Trimming removed 6 bases at V and 3 bases at J, with 12 bases between. CDR1 is MDHEN and CDR2 is SYDVKM in the germline V gene. CDR3 sequence reads: CASRDIGIGNTIYF. In nucleotides, the CDR3 is TGTGCCAGCAGGGACATAGGAATTGGAAACACCATATATTTT.

This clonotype was picked up many times. The junction and the germline gene differ at one end; a read error may be behind it. This rearrangement joins TRBV7-2 to TRBJ2-1; maybe TRBD2 (5 bases). CDR1 is SGHTA and CDR2 is FQGNSA in the germline V gene. The CDR3 is 13 residues long. The CDR3 sequence is CASSSGSYGEQSF. DNA of the CDR3: TGTGCCAGCAGCTCGGGGTCCTATGGGGAGCAGTCCTTC.

This clonotype was counted many times. The J gene is TRBJ2-1, the V gene TRBV5-1; a possible D gene is TRBD1 (5 bases). The CDR3 runs to 15 residues. V was cut by 3 bases and J by 4 bases, with 14 bases left in between. The germline V gene encodes CDR1 SGHRS and CDR2 YFSETQ. In DNA, the CDR3 is TGCGCCAGCAGCTGGGGCAGGGCGAGATACAATGAGCAGTTCTTC. This encodes CASSWGRARYNEQFF.